Listed below are T cell receptor beta chains from one sample, sequenced in a study of T cell repertoires in cytomegalovirus infection. For these receptors, no antigen is known. TCRdb reprocessed the reads via MiXCR and lists one record per CDR3 protein. Counted here are some 560,000 distinct CDR3 sequences, roughly 43% occurring once; the ten biggest clones make up about 46%. The material was cultured PBMCs, obtained from culture after CMV antigen stimulation. These receptors originate from a human donor in good health (CMV status not recorded). Some clones in this sample may be carry-over from other donors' samples. Both conserved end residues are part of each CDR3. Each record gives: J gene, V gene, D gene, clone size, CDR3 protein, CDR3 DNA. A D gene is named only where the DNA matches it firmly. Expanded clones get a size class; other rows say once, few or many, or leave the size out.

>TRBJ1-2|TRBV7-2|.|.
CASSLAAGPYGYTF
TGTGCCAGCAGCTTAGCCGCAGGACCCTATGGCTACACCTTC
>TRBJ1-6|TRBV27|TRBD1|.
CASSLSDRALQALHF
TGTGCCAGCAGTTTATCTGACAGGGCCCTCCAGGCCCTCCACTTT
>TRBJ1-4|TRBV18|.|.
CASSNTPQELFF
TGTGCCAGCTCCAACACCCCGCAGGAGTTGTTTTTT
>TRBJ2-3|TRBV5-6|.|.
CASSEKRATTQYF
TGTGCCAGCAGCGAAAAGAGGGCAACTACGCAGTATTTT
>TRBJ2-2|TRBV5-1|.|.
CASSLVASLTGELFF
TGCGCCAGCAGCTTGGTGGCTAGCTTAACCGGGGAGCTGTTTTTT
>TRBJ1-1|TRBV7-8|.|few
CASSLTSKFEAFF
TGTGCCAGCAGCCTTACCAGCAAATTTGAAGCTTTCTTT
>TRBJ2-3|TRBV7-2|TRBD1|.
CASSLSGTGADTPYF
TGTGCCAGCAGCTTATCTGGGACAGGGGCAGATACGCCGTATTTT
>TRBJ2-2|TRBV12-5|TRBD2|.
CASGSPSGRGTGELFF
TGTGCTAGTGGTTCGCCTAGCGGGCGCGGCACCGGGGAGCTGTTTTTT
>TRBJ1-4|TRBV12-3/TRBV12-4|TRBD1|few
CASTQQGIGEKLFF
TGTGCCAGCACCCAACAGGGGATTGGTGAAAAACTGTTTTTT
>TRBJ2-5|TRBV12-3/TRBV12-4|.|few
CASSYSTRPETQYF
TGTGCCAGCAGTTATTCGACTAGACCAGAGACCCAGTACTTC
>TRBJ2-1|TRBV28|TRBD1|once
CATDRGGAYNEQFF
TGTGCCACCGACAGGGGGGGGGCTTACAATGAGCAGTTCTTC
>TRBJ2-5|TRBV9|.|few
CASSVGYEETQYF
TGTGCCAGCAGCGTAGGATACGAAGAGACCCAGTACTTC
>TRBJ2-5|TRBV7-9|.|.
CASSLVGGLETQYF
TGTGCCAGCAGCTTAGTCGGAGGGTTAGAGACCCAGTACTTC
>TRBJ2-7|TRBV18|.|few
CASSPPREGYYEQYF
TGTGCCAGCTCACCACCGAGAGAGGGATACTACGAGCAGTACTTC
>TRBJ2-1|TRBV7-2|.|.
CASSFFVQQSYNEQFF
TGTGCCAGCAGCTTTTTCGTCCAGCAGTCCTACAATGAGCAGTTCTTC
>TRBJ2-1|TRBV7-9|.|.
CASSLNGVGEQFF
TGTGCCAGCAGCTTAAATGGGGTCGGCGAGCAGTTCTTC
>TRBJ2-4|TRBV5-4|.|.
CASSFTVGDSNIQYF
TGTGCCAGCAGCTTTACTGTCGGGGATTCAAACATTCAGTACTTC
>TRBJ2-2|TRBV6-6|.|.
CASSPLGGGELFF
TGTGCCAGCAGCCCCTTGGGGGGCGGGGAGCTGTTTTTT
>TRBJ2-1|TRBV7-8|.|few
CASSQKQGSEQFF
TGTGCCAGCAGCCAAAAACAGGGTTCAGAGCAGTTCTTC
>TRBJ2-5|TRBV7-4|.|.
CASSGPGYQETQYF
TGTGCCAGCAGCGGGCCGGGGTACCAAGAGACCCAGTACTTC
>TRBJ2-1|TRBV6-1|TRBD2|few
CASSEPRLAGGNEQFF
TGTGCCAGCAGTGAACCCCGACTAGCGGGAGGGAATGAGCAGTTCTTC
>TRBJ2-3|TRBV11-2|.|.
CASSLERAGDTQYF
TGTGCCAGCAGCTTAGAAAGAGCGGGAGATACGCAGTATTTT
>TRBJ2-4|TRBV24-1|.|.
CATSDSRSSIQYF
TGTGCCACCAGTGATTCGAGAAGTAGCATTCAGTACTTC
>TRBJ1-1|TRBV7-2|.|many
CASSLFTLGAFF
TGTGCCAGCAGCTTATTTACCCTTGGTGCTTTCTTT
>TRBJ2-3|TRBV2|.|.
CASTREGADTQYF
TGTGCCAGCACCAGGGAGGGGGCGGATACGCAGTATTTT
>TRBJ2-1|TRBV7-6|TRBD1|.
CGSSFRGPNSYNEQFF
TGTGGCAGCAGCTTCAGGGGGCCAAACTCCTACAATGAGCAGTTCTTC
>TRBJ2-1|TRBV18|.|few
CASSTPSYNEQFF
TGTGCCAGCTCAACCCCTTCCTACAATGAGCAGTTCTTC